The present T cell receptor beta chain was sequenced within a study of circulating CD8 cells and anti-PD-1 response in melanoma. For the study at large: Every 2 weeks, patients got 3 mg/kg nivolumab intravenously. Anti-PD-1 was first-line therapy for about 50% of the 13 patients. Overall study findings and caveats: Generally, no replicate experiments were performed.

TCR libraries were prepared from approximately 15 ng of total RNA with the QIAseq Immune Repertoire TCR panel. TCRdb reprocessed the reads with MiXCR, giving one entry per CDR3 protein. Found here are approximately 600 distinct CDR3 sequences, more than 8% of them singletons; the top ten hold 25% to 30%. CDR3 length: 13 amino acids. Trimming took off 6 bases at V and 3 bases at J, with 10 bases between the two ends. The V gene's germline CDR1 is KGHDR and CDR2 SFDVKD. This clonotype qualifies as large. Its specificity is not known. Sorting of live CD3+CD8+TCRalphabeta+ cells by PD-1 and/or TIGIT gave four subsets.

The TCR was taken from a human donor with melanoma. The V gene is TRBV24-1, the J gene TRBJ1-2; D not certain. The material was CD8+ T cells from PBMCs, obtained at baseline or after one month of anti-PD-1 therapy (not recorded which). DNA of the CDR3: TGTGCCACCAGTAAACGTTCAGACTATGGCTACACCTTC. Translated, it gives CATSKRSDYGYTF.